The text below deals with one T cell receptor (beta chain). What it recognizes is unknown. The data stem from a study of cytomegalovirus exposure and HLA in healthy donors. Study results and limitations: Rarity characterized most TCR sequences, yet some public TCRs appeared in many donors. It was about 150 TCR beta chains that were listed as cytomegalovirus-associated. Among the CMV-associated chains, three were confirmed in vitro as specific for CMV antigens.

Profiled with immunoSEQ multiplex PCR; TCRdb holds only in-frame clones, not every one. This sample has roughly 100,000 clones, with less than 95% found just once. CDR1 SQVTM and CDR2 ANQGSEA come from the germline V gene. V was trimmed by 6 bases and J by 3 bases, leaving 15 bases between them. The CDR3 contains 13 residues. V and J are TRBV29-1 and TRBJ2-7; weak D call: TRBD1 (7 bases). Sequencing input: PBMCs. The receptor was derived from a young woman in good health and CMV-seronegative. The CDR3 nucleotides read TGCAGCGTCCAGGGGGGTATAAACTACGAGCAGTACTTC. This sequence encodes CSVQGGINYEQYF.